This T cell receptor (beta chain) came from a study of T cell repertoires in cytomegalovirus infection. About the research overall: Recently described HLA-C-restricted plus well-studied HLA-B-restricted CMV epitopes were used. In public TCR beta signatures, there were indications of both CMV infection and matching HLA type.

MiXCR, applied by TCRdb to the reads, yields one record per CDR3 protein. The data contain under 200,000 distinct CDR3 sequences, about 20% of them seen just once; the ten biggest clones take up around a quarter. With respect to this clonotype: Its antigen is not known.

Points from the study as a whole: Across the ex vivo response, the dominant clonotypes were HLA-C-restricted CMV-specific TCR beta clonotypes.

The CDR3 covers 15 residues. J was trimmed by 9 bases and V by 5 bases; bases with no gene match: 5. Germline V gene sequence: CDR1 MNHEY, CDR2 SMNVEV (reference sequence). The clonotype originates from a human donor in good health (CMV status not recorded). Some clones in this sample may be carry-over from other donors' samples. The chain couples TRBV27 to TRBJ1-6; TRBD1 agrees at 12 bases. The sample was CD8+ T cells from cultured PBMCs, taken from culture after CMV antigen stimulation. The DNA of the CDR3 is TGTGCCAGCAGTCCTGGGACAGGGGGCGTTTCACCCCTCCACTTT. Its translation is CASSPGTGGVSPLHF.